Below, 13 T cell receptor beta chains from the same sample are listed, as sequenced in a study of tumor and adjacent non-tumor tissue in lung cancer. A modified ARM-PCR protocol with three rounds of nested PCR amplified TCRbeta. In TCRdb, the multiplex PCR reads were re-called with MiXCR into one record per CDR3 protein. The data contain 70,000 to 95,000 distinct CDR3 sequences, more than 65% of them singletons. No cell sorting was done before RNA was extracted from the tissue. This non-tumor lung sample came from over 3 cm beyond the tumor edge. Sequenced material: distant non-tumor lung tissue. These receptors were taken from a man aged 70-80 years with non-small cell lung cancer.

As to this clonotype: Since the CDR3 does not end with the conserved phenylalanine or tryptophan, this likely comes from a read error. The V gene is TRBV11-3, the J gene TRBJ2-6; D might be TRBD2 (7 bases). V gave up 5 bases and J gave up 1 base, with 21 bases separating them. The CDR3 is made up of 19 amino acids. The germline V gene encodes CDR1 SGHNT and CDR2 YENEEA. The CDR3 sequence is CASSHDVGGAQSGANVLTS. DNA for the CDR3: TGTGCCAGCAGCCATGACGTTGGGGGGGCCCAGTCTGGGGCCAACGTCCTGACTTCC.

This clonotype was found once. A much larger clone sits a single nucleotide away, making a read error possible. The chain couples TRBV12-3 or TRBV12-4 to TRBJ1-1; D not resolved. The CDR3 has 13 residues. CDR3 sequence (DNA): TGTACCAGCAGTGAGGAGCTCTACACTGAAACTTTCTTT. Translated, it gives CTSSEELYTETFF.

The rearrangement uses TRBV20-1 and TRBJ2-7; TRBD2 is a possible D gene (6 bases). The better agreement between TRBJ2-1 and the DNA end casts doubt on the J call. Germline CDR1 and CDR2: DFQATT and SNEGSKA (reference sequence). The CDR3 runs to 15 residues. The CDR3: CNVREGLSGTYEQFF. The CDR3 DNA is TGCAATGTTAGAGAAGGACTATCGGGGACCTACGAGCAGTTCTTC.

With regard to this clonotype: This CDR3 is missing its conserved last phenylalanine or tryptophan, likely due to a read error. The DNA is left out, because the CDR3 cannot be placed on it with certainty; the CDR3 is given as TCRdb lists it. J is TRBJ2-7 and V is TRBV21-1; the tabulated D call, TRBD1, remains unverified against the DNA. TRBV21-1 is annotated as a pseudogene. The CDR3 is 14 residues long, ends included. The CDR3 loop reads CASRNNQGVYEQYI.

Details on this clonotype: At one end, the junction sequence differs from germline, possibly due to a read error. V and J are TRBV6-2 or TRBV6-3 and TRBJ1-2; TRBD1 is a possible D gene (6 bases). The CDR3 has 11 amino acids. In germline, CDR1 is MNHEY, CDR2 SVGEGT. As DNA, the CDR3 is TGTGCCAGTAGTCAGGGGTATGGCAACACCTTC. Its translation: CASSQGYGNTF.

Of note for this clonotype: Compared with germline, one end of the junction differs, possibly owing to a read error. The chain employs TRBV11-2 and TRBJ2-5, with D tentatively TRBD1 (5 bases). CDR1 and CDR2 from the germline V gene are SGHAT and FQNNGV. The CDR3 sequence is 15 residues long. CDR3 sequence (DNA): TGTGCCAGCAACCAGGGAACAGTTGGGCAAGAGACACAGTACTTC. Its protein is CASNQGTVGQETQYF.

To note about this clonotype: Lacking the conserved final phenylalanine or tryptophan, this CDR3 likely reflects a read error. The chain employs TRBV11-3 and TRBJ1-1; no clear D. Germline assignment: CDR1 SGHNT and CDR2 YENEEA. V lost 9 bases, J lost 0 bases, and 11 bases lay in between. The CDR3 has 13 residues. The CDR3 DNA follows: TGTGCCAGTAGCCCCCCGGTGAACACTGAAGCTTTCATT. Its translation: CASSPPVNTEAFI.

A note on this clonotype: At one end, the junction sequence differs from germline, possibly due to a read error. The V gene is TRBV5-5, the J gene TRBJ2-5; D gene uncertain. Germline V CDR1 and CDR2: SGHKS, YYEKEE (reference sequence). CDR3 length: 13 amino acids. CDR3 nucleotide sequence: TGTGCCAGTAGCTTCGTCAATCCGGAGACCCAGTACTTC. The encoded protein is CASSFVNPETQYF. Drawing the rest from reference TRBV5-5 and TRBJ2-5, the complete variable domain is DAGVTQSPTHLIKTRGQQVTLRCSPISGHKSVSWYQQVLGQGPQFIFQYYEKEERGRGNFPDRFSARQFPNYSSELNVNALLLGDSALYLCASSFVNPETQYFGPGTRLLVL.

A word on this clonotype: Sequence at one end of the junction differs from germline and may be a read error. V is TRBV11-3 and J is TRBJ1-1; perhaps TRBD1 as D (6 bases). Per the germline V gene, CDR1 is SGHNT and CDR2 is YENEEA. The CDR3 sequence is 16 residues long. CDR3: CASCFQDRTLNTEAFF. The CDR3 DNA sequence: TGTGCCAGCTGCTTCCAGGACAGAACCCTTAATACTGAAGCTTTCTTT.

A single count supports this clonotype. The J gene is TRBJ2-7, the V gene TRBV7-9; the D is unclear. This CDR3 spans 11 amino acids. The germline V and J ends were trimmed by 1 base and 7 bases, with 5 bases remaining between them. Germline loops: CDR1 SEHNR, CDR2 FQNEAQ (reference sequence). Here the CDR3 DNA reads TGTGCCAGCAGCTTAGAAACGGAGCAGTACTTC. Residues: CASSLETEQYF. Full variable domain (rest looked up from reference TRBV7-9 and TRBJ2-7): DTGVSQNPRHKITKRGQNVTFRCDPISEHNRLYWYRQTLGQGPEFLTYFQNEAQLEKSRLLSDRFSAERPKGSFSTLEIQRTEQGDSAMYLCASSLETEQYFGPGTRLTVT.

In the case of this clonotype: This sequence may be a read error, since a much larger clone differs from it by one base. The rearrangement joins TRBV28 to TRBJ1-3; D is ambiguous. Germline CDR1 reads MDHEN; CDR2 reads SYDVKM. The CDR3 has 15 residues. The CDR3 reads CASSLWETARNTLYF. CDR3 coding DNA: TGTGCCAGCAGTTTATGGGAGACGGCACGAAACACCTTATATTTT.

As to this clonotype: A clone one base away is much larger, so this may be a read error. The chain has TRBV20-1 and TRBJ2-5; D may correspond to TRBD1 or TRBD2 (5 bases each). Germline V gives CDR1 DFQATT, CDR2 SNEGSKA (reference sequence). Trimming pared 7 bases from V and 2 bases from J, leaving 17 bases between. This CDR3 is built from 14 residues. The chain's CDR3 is CSVSSGARQETQYF. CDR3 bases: TGCAGTGTTTCCTCCGGGGCGAGACAAGAGACCCAGTACTTC.

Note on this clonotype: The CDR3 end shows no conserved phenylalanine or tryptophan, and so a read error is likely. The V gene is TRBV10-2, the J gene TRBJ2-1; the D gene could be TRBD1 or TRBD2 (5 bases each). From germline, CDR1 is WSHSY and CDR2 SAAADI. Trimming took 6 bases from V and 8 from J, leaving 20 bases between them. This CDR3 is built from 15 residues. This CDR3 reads CASRSSGPSSHEQFL. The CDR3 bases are TGCGCCAGCAGGTCCTCGGGACCCTCGTCTCATGAGCAGTTCCTC.